This record concerns one TCR beta chain sequence. Its antigen is unidentified. This entry belongs to a study of T cells after yellow fever vaccination. Study-wide results and limits: Once the booster was given, most primary-vaccination clones reappeared, at more than 95% for CD4 and roughly 86% for CD8. Weaker overall, the secondary response nonetheless peaked faster (day 5 versus 15). Abundant clonotypes from the bulk population could contaminate FACS-sorted repertoires.

By 5'RACE template switching, TCR cDNA was produced, with a universal primer site and UMIs added in the process. TCRdb re-called the 5' RACE reads with MiXCR, one entry per CDR3 protein. The table shows 450,000 to 550,000 distinct CDR3 sequences, with just over 20% occurring only once. CDR1 and CDR2 from the germline V gene are MGHRA and YSYEKL. The CDR3 is 16 amino acids. V was cut by 1 base and J by 0 bases, with 12 bases left in between. The receptor was isolated from a man aged 18 to 35 who received the YFV17D yellow fever vaccine. This chain links TRBV4-1 with TRBJ1-1; a possible D gene is TRBD1 (5 bases). The specimen was PBMCs, collected about 20 days after the first yellow fever vaccination. DNA for the CDR3: TGCGCCAGCAGCCAAGCAGGGAGAGGGCTGAACACTGAAGCTTTCTTT. Its protein product is CASSQAGRGLNTEAFF.